These 6 T cell receptor beta chains were sequenced from one sample in a study of blood T cell repertoires in COVID-19. The table came from immunoSEQ multiplex PCR; TCRdb's copy has only in-frame clones and leaves some out. The sample has nearly 350,000 clones; around 83% are singletons. The source material was peripheral blood. These TCRs come from a man aged 25 to 45 with active or convalescent COVID-19.

This clone was observed once. The rearrangement joins TRBV5-6 to TRBJ1-2, with 10 bases identical to TRBD1. The CDR3 sequence is 15 residues long. V shed 0 bases, J shed 3 bases, and the junction held 2 bases outside the gene matches. CDR1 is SGHDT, CDR2 YYEEEE, per germline. CDR3 loop: CASSLEGTGDYGYTF. CDR3 bases: TGTGCCAGCAGCTTGGAGGGGACAGGGGACTATGGCTACACCTTC.

The chain has TRBV4-1 and TRBJ2-7, with TRBD2 as a possible D gene (6 bases). CDR3 length: 15 residues. The V gene's germline CDR1 is MGHRA and CDR2 YSYEKL. V was cut by 4 bases and J by 5 bases, with 18 bases left in between. The CDR3 DNA reads TGCGCCAGCAGCCCCGTTTCGGGAGAGACCCACGAGCAGTACTTC. Its translation is CASSPVSGETHEQYF.

The table lists this clone with a count of one. The rearrangement joins TRBV27 to TRBJ2-3; a weak D match, TRBD1 (5 bases). The CDR3 extends over 16 amino acids. Germline values: CDR1 MNHEY, CDR2 SMNVEV (reference sequence). Deletions cut 3 bases from V and 2 bases from J, with 15 bases between. CDR3 DNA: TGTGCCAGCAGTTTCAGGCAGGGTTACCTCACAGATACGCAGTATTTT. Its protein is CASSFRQGYLTDTQYF.

This clone occurred once. The chain employs TRBV14 and TRBJ2-7; D is uncertain. The CDR3 loop spans 13 amino acids. V was clipped by 1 base and J by 2 bases, with 6 bases between them. Germline CDR1 reads SGHDN; CDR2 reads FVKESK. The CDR3 DNA follows: TGTGCCAGCAGCCAAGGCGGAACCTACGAGCAGTACTTC. It specifies CASSQGGTYEQYF.

This rearrangement joins TRBV28 to TRBJ1-1; no firm D call. The CDR3 covers 12 residues. The V and J ends lost 7 bases and 10 bases respectively, with 16 bases between them. The germline V gene encodes CDR1 MDHEN and CDR2 SYDVKM. The CDR3, as DNA: TGTGCCAGCACTACGATGATGAGGTCAGCTTTCTTT. It translates to CASTTMMRSAFF.

The V and J genes are TRBV30 and TRBJ1-4; D remains ambiguous. Germline values: CDR1 GTSNPN, CDR2 SVGIG (reference sequence). The CDR3 covers 17 residues. Trimming shortened V by 4 bases and J by 7 bases, and 25 bases separated the two germline ends. The CDR3 is CAWNAPGLGEETEKLFF. As DNA, the CDR3 is TGTGCCTGGAATGCACCGGGGTTAGGAGAGGAAACTGAAAAACTGTTTTTT.